This T cell receptor beta chain was captured by sequencing in a study of blood T cell repertoires in COVID-19. The wider study: COVID-19 samples, acute and convalescent, were from the United States, Italy and Spain. Sources were T cells, B-cell-depleted T cells, or PBMCs; the material itself was cDNA or gDNA.

In the original analysis: Amplified reference gene primers provided the basis for estimating nucleated cell counts. Libraries were prepared by immunoSEQ multiplex PCR; TCRdb keeps only in-frame clonotypes and omits some of them. V, J and clone size are taken as reported in that table, and D and trimming were inferred from the DNA itself. The table has 90,000 to 120,000 clones, about four fifths seen once; the top ten hold 4.2%. The V segment lost 6 bases and the J segment 7 bases; nucleotides outside the gene matches: 8. This CDR3 has 14 residues. The germline V gene encodes CDR1 MNHEY and CDR2 SVGAGI.

Sequencing input: peripheral blood. This sequence was found in a human donor in a cohort sampled during active COVID-19. This chain uses TRBV6-5 with TRBJ2-7, with TRBD2 matching over 11 bases. The chain's CDR3 is CASSLGLAAGEQYF. The CDR3 DNA is TGTGCCAGCAGCCTGGGACTAGCGGCGGGTGAGCAGTACTTC.